This is a list of T cell receptor beta chains from one sample in a study of monozygotic twins with inflammatory bowel disease. One entry per CDR3 protein, without DNA, is what TCRdb gives after re-calling the 5' RACE reads. The sample data list about 440,000 distinct CDR3 sequences. Material: blood. The receptors were gathered from a human donor with ulcerative colitis or Crohn's disease, or a healthy co-twin of an affected twin (not recorded which). The CDR3 runs from the conserved cysteine through the conserved F or W.

>TRBJ1-3|TRBV9
CATSTGFGSSGNTIYF
>TRBJ2-7|TRBV5-3
CARSWRPGQGTYEQYF
>TRBJ2-5|TRBV7-2
CASSLAATTQETQYF
>TRBJ2-1|TRBV20-1
CSASSLAGGSSYNEQFF
>TRBJ2-2|TRBV11-2
CASTNPGQRLNTGELFF
>TRBJ1-1|TRBV24-1
CATSDPGGKVGAFF
>TRBJ2-1|TRBV28
CASSLKGQRNEQFF
>TRBJ1-4|TRBV4-2
CASSQDGRTGRTTNEKLFF
>TRBJ2-1|TRBV7-9
CASSGTSGYYNEQFF
>TRBJ2-1|TRBV6-2/TRBV6-3
CASSYSMSTSGNYEQFF
>TRBJ2-2|TRBV7-8
CASSLTGTSYTGELFF
>TRBJ2-7|TRBV6-6
CASSWTAPYEQYF
>TRBJ2-1|TRBV7-6
CASSFKAGSSYNEQFF
>TRBJ2-7|TRBV20-1
CSARGQAYEQYF
>TRBJ2-3|TRBV9
CASSESLAGAPDTQYF
>TRBJ1-2|TRBV11-2
CASSPGTGDYGYTF
>TRBJ2-5|TRBV28
CASSLSWRTQYF
>TRBJ2-3|TRBV20-1
CSAQTSGTDTQYF
>TRBJ2-1|TRBV20-1
CSARASLAVNNEQFF
>TRBJ2-1|TRBV11-2
CASSSGTVYYNEQFF
>TRBJ2-2|TRBV6-5
CASSYTDLNTGELFF
>TRBJ2-2|TRBV20-1
CSAVVDPNTGELFF
>TRBJ2-2|TRBV2
CASTEGTANTGELFF
>TRBJ2-2|TRBV7-7
CASSRDRGFPGELFF
>TRBJ2-1|TRBV20-1
CSARDEGLANNEQFF
>TRBJ2-2|TRBV4-2
CASSHLPGQGSGELFF
>TRBJ2-4|TRBV28
CASSSGQISNIQYF
>TRBJ1-1|TRBV19
CASSLQAWANTEAFF
>TRBJ2-3|TRBV7-6
CASSLYSGISDTQYF
>TRBJ1-1|TRBV12-3/TRBV12-4
CASSSAGRGHTEAFF
>TRBJ2-3|TRBV20-1
CSARDAASGHTDTQYF
>TRBJ2-7|TRBV20-1
CSARAPPYEQYF
>TRBJ2-7|TRBV5-5
CASSLDPGPPYEQYF
>TRBJ1-1|TRBV7-2
CASNLRGDTEAFF
>TRBJ1-1|TRBV12-3/TRBV12-4
CASSFGTEAFF
>TRBJ1-5|TRBV6-5
CASSNQGSNQPQHF
>TRBJ2-5|TRBV25-1
CASSGIQGRQETQYF
>TRBJ1-3|TRBV15
CATSTLPRRGNTIYF
>TRBJ2-1|TRBV5-1
CASLPDLSYNEQFF
>TRBJ2-7|TRBV27
CASSPLAGGQFYEQYF
>TRBJ2-7|TRBV4-2
CASSQSATIGYEQYF
>TRBJ1-1|TRBV12-3/TRBV12-4
CASSLTGGTTEAFF
>TRBJ2-5|TRBV7-2
CASSLNRVARETQYF
>TRBJ1-2|TRBV12-3/TRBV12-4
CASSLRSGTGHWGGYTF
>TRBJ2-1|TRBV5-1
CASSWDNGNEQFF
>TRBJ2-6|TRBV7-2
CASSLNGANVLTF
>TRBJ1-3|TRBV5-1
CASSLEPGQGANTIYF
>TRBJ1-1|TRBV21-1
CASSPGDSESTEAFF
>TRBJ1-2|TRBV4-3
CASSQYGAGGYTF
>TRBJ2-2|TRBV7-2
CASSLKGDTGELFF